This T cell receptor (beta chain) was captured by sequencing in a study of a mutant IDH1 vaccine in newly diagnosed glioma. General observations from the study: Vaccine-induced immune responses occurred in 90% to 95% of patients.

Time point in this sample: week 47, end of study. Topical imiquimod was applied with each vaccine dose, which held 300 ug of mutant IDH1 20-mer peptide. TCRdb's table, derived via immunoSEQ multiplex PCR, lists solely in-frame clones and lacks some. Of about 85,000 clones detected, 85% to 90% appear once; the ten largest clones hold approximately 0.8%. The CDR3 loop spans 14 amino acids. CDR1 is KGHSH, CDR2 LQKENI, per germline. V lost 2 bases to trimming and J lost 2 bases, with 10 bases between them. On this clone: The antigen is unknown.

The sequencing here drew on PBMCs, taken from a glioma patient whose treatment included an IDH1 peptide vaccine. V is TRBV18 and J is TRBJ2-7; D is possibly TRBD1 (6 bases). The origin of this receptor is a woman aged 45-65 years with glioma. The chain's CDR3 is CASSPNRDPYEQYF. The CDR3 bases are TGTGCCAGCTCACCAAACAGGGACCCCTACGAGCAGTACTTC.